This TCR beta chain was obtained from a study of blood T cell repertoires in COVID-19. Germline assignment: CDR1 SGHDT and CDR2 YYEEEE. With V trimmed by 4 bases and J by 2 bases, 2 bases remained unmatched. The CDR3 sequence is 14 residues long. Only in-frame clones appear in the TCRdb table, and some are missing; sequencing was by immunoSEQ multiplex PCR. The sample holds tens of thousands of clones, around 90% seen once. The sequenced sample was peripheral blood. The receptor comes from a human donor in a cohort sampled during active COVID-19. V gene TRBV5-6 combines with J gene TRBJ2-2; TRBD1 matches 7 bases. This chain's CDR3 is CASSQGVNTGELFF. CDR3 DNA: TGTGCCAGCAGCCAGGGGGTAAACACCGGGGAGCTGTTTTTT.